This T cell receptor beta chain was sequenced for a study of cytomegalovirus exposure and HLA in healthy donors. Study-level information: Caucasian-associated ancestry cluster membership applied to over 80% of approximately 420 genotyped donors.

Primers included in the PCR were 60 Vbeta and 13 Jbeta primers. Clones were sequenced by immunoSEQ multiplex PCR, and TCRdb holds only the in-frame ones, with some missing. The data contain approximately 150,000 clones, 68% of them singletons. About this clone itself: What it binds is unknown.

The study's findings and limits: The investigators catalogued 164 TCR beta chains as cytomegalovirus-associated.

V was clipped by 4 bases and J by 4 bases; unmatched bases: 8. This CDR3 contains 16 residues. Germline values: CDR1 LGHNA, CDR2 YNFKEQ. While unrecorded immune exposures were likely, the donors were nominally healthy when sampled. The chain is built from TRBV4-2 and TRBJ2-3, with 10 bases fitting TRBD1. The clonotype comes from a man in his 60s in good health and CMV-seronegative. Sample: PBMCs. The chain's CDR3 is CASSRRQGAQADTQYF. The CDR3 nucleotides read TGTGCCAGCAGCCGCAGACAGGGGGCGCAAGCAGATACGCAGTATTTT.